These 14 T cell receptor beta chains were all obtained from the same sample, sequenced in a study of blood T cell repertoires in COVID-19. Only in-frame clones appear in the TCRdb table, and some are missing; sequencing was by immunoSEQ multiplex PCR. The sample records 110,000 or so clones, approximately 83% being singletons. Sequenced: peripheral blood. These TCRs come from a woman in her sixties or seventies with acute or convalescent COVID-19.

This clone was detected a few times. The genes are TRBV18 and TRBJ1-1; D not resolved. The CDR3 totals 15 residues. V lost 3 bases to trimming and J lost 3 bases, with 14 bases between them. CDR1 and CDR2 from the germline V gene are KGHSH and LQKENI. CDR3 sequence (DNA): TGTGCCAGCTCACCGCGAAAGAGCGAGGACACTGAAGCTTTCTTT. It yields the protein CASSPRKSEDTEAFF.

This clone was detected only once. The genes are TRBV28 and TRBJ1-2; no firm D call. The CDR3 extends over 12 amino acids. The V end lost 8 bases, the J end lost 8 bases, and 15 bases lay between the germline ends. Germline V gene lookup returns CDR1 MDHEN and CDR2 SYDVKM. The CDR3 here is CASLSRGSGYTF. The CDR3 DNA is TGTGCCAGCCTTTCCCGGGGTTCCGGCTACACCTTC.

The genes are TRBV5-1 and TRBJ2-7; TRBD2 agrees at 8 bases. Germline V CDR1 and CDR2: SGHRS, YFSETQ. Unmatched junction bases numbered 2, after V lost 0 bases and J lost 0 bases. The CDR3 totals 15 residues. CDR3 coding DNA: TGCGCCAGCAGCTTGGCGAGCGGGAGCTCCTACGAGCAGTACTTC. Its protein product is CASSLASGSSYEQYF.

This clone occurred once. The V and J genes are TRBV9 and TRBJ2-5, with TRBD2 matching over 8 bases. This CDR3 has 15 amino acids. With V trimmed by 3 bases and J by 5 bases, 9 bases remained unmatched. Germline-derived CDR1 and CDR2 are SGDLS and YYNGEE. The CDR3, as DNA: TGTGCCAGCAGCGCCCGGTATAGCGGGGCGGAGACCCAGTACTTC. Translating gives CASSARYSGAETQYF.

The chain carries TRBV5-1 and TRBJ2-7; 9 bases line up with TRBD1. The CDR3 loop spans 14 amino acids. Trimming removed 4 bases from V and 7 bases from J; junction bases left unmatched: 9. Per germline, CDR1 SGHRS and CDR2 YFSETQ. CDR3 region: CASSPGTGYGEQYF. The CDR3 nucleotides read TGCGCCAGCAGCCCTGGGACAGGGTATGGGGAGCAGTACTTC.

This chain joins TRBV7-8 and TRBJ1-5; D is unclear. The V gene's germline CDR1 is SGHVS and CDR2 FQNEAQ. This CDR3 has 15 residues. The V end lost 1 base, the J end lost 0 bases, and 7 bases lay between the germline ends. CDR3 in DNA: TGTGCCAGCAGCTTAGTCCGGGATAGCAATCAGCCCCAGCATTTT. Its protein is CASSLVRDSNQPQHF.

The gene calls are TRBV27 and TRBJ2-7; 11 nucleotides agree with TRBD2. The CDR3 is 15 residues long. CDR1 is MNHEY and CDR2 is SMNVEV in the germline V gene (reference sequence). Trimming at V came to 6 bases and at J to 7 bases, leaving 11 bases not matched to a gene. The CDR3 reads CASSPGTSGGPEQYF. The CDR3 DNA reads as TGTGCCAGCAGCCCCGGGACTAGCGGCGGTCCAGAGCAGTACTTC.

The CDR3 here is CASGLALGGNTEAFF. The CDR3 region has the DNA TGTGCTAGTGGTTTAGCTCTCGGGGGGAACACTGAAGCTTTCTTT. The V gene is TRBV12-5, the J gene TRBJ1-1; D is perhaps TRBD1 (5 bases). The ends were cut back, 3 bases at V and 1 base at J, with 12 bases in the middle. CDR3 length equals 15 residues. Germline CDR1 and CDR2: LGHNT and FRNRAP. The full variable domain, its missing parts supplied by reference TRBV12-5 and TRBJ1-1, is DARVTQTPRHKVTEMGQEVTMRCQPILGHNTVFWYRQTMMQGLELLAYFRNRAPLDDSGMPKDRFSAEMPDATLATLKIQPSEPRDSAVYFCASGLALGGNTEAFFGQGTRLTVV.

This clone was recorded a few times. The germline gene is not matched at one end of the junction; a read error may be the cause. The V gene is TRBV30, the J gene TRBJ2-4, with 9 bases matching TRBD2. CDR1 is GTSNPN and CDR2 is SVGIG in the germline V gene (reference sequence). The CDR3 is 16 residues long. The CDR3 reads CAWSVVFQRGENILNF. In DNA form, the CDR3 reads TGTGCCTGGAGTGTGGTTTTCCAGCGGGGGGAAAACATTTTGAACTTC.

V is TRBV7-9 and J is TRBJ2-1, with D perhaps matching TRBD2 (7 bases). CDR3 length: 14 residues. Germline values: CDR1 SEHNR, CDR2 FQNEAQ (reference sequence). V lost 5 bases and J 8 bases, leaving 16 bases between the germline ends. CDR3: CASSVRGRGDEQFF. The CDR3 DNA follows: TGTGCCAGCAGCGTAAGGGGGAGGGGCGATGAGCAGTTCTTC. The full variable domain, with the rest looked up from reference TRBV7-9 and TRBJ2-1, is DTGVSQNPRHKITKRGQNVTFRCDPISEHNRLYWYRQTLGQGPEFLTYFQNEAQLEKSRLLSDRFSAERPKGSFSTLEIQRTEQGDSAMYLCASSVRGRGDEQFFGPGTRLTVL.

The genes are TRBV12-5 and TRBJ2-1; 9 nucleotides agree with TRBD2. The CDR3 extends over 14 amino acids. CDR1 and CDR2 from the germline V gene are LGHNT and FRNRAP. The V segment lost 5 bases and the J segment 8 bases; nucleotides outside the gene matches: 7. This chain's CDR3 is CASGTGTSIHEQFF. In DNA form, the CDR3 reads TGTGCTAGTGGTACCGGGACTAGCATCCATGAGCAGTTCTTC.

This sequence joins TRBV24-1 and TRBJ2-3; 7 nucleotides line up with TRBD1. Germline CDR1 reads KGHDR; CDR2 reads SFDVKD. V was clipped by 8 bases and J by 1 base; unmatched bases: 14. The CDR3 runs to 17 residues. The chain's CDR3 is CATTDGGRGTGTDTQYF. The CDR3 nucleotides read TGTGCCACCACCGACGGTGGCAGGGGGACGGGCACAGATACGCAGTATTTT.

V and J are TRBV7-2 and TRBJ2-2; a weak D match, TRBD1 (5 bases). There are 16 residues in the CDR3. V dropped 0 bases and J dropped 1 base, with 9 bases sitting between them. CDR1 and CDR2 (germline): SGHTA, FQGNSA. The CDR3 sequence: CASSLARTLNTGELFF. The DNA of the CDR3 is TGTGCCAGCAGCTTAGCAAGGACACTGAACACCGGGGAGCTGTTTTTT.

This chain uses TRBV9 with TRBJ2-7; 13 nucleotides align to TRBD2. Germline CDR1 is SGDLS and CDR2 is YYNGEE. This CDR3 is built from 19 residues. V lost 2 bases, J lost 2 bases, and 13 bases stayed unmatched. Here the CDR3 reads CASSVGTSGTLSIPYEQYF. The CDR3 DNA reads TGTGCCAGCAGCGTGGGGACTAGCGGGACCCTTTCGATCCCCTACGAGCAGTACTTC.